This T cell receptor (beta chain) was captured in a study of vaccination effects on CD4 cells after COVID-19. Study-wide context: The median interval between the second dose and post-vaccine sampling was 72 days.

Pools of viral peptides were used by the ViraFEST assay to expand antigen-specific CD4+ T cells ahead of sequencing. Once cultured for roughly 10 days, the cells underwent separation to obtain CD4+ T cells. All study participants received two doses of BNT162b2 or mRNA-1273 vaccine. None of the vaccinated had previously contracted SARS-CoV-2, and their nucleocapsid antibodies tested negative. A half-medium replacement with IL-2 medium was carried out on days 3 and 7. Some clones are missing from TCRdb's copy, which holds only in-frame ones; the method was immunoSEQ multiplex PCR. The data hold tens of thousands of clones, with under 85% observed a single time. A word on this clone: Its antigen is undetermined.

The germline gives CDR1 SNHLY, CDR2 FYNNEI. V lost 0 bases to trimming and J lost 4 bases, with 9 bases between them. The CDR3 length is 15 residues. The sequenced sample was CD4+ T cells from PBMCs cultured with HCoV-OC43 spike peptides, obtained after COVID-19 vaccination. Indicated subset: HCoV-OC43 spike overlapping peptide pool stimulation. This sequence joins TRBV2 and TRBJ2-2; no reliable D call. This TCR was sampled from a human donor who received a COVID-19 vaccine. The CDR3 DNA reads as TGTGCCAGCAGTGAAGCCCGAATCGGCACCGGGGAGCTGTTTTTT. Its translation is CASSEARIGTGELFF.